The 9 T cell receptor beta chains below come from one sample, sequenced in a study of shared clonotypes between healthy human individuals. TCRdb's copy holds only in-frame clones and misses some; the assay was immunoSEQ multiplex PCR. The table records under 1,900,000 clones, 97% to 99% of them present only once. Sequencing used naive CD4+ T cells sorted from blood. Regarding subset: CD45RA+ positively selected. All receptors come from a man aged 25 to 40 in good health.

The V gene is TRBV5-1, the J gene TRBJ2-6, with a weak D call TRBD1 (6 bases). Trimming took off 4 bases at V and 2 bases at J, with 13 bases between the two ends. Germline V gene lookup returns CDR1 SGHRS and CDR2 YFSETQ. The CDR3 is made up of 16 amino acids. The CDR3: CASSTGYRAGANVLTF. Written as DNA, the CDR3 is TGCGCCAGCAGCACCGGATACAGGGCTGGGGCCAACGTCCTGACTTTC.

V is TRBV19 and J is TRBJ2-2; 7 bases are a match to TRBD1. V trimming: 8 bases; J trimming: 5 bases; junction bases outside the gene matches: 5. Germline CDR1 is LNHDA and CDR2 is SQIVND (reference sequence). This CDR3 has 13 residues. The CDR3 spells CASLTGTTGELFF. In nucleotides, the CDR3 is TGTGCCAGTTTGACAGGGACGACCGGGGAGCTGTTTTTT.

The chain employs TRBV28 and TRBJ2-3; 9 bases fit TRBD1. The trim removed 6 bases at V and 4 bases at J, leaving 8 bases unmatched. The CDR3 has 15 residues. CDR1 is MDHEN and CDR2 is SYDVKM in the germline V gene. The CDR3 reads CASRITGGKADTQYF. DNA for the CDR3: TGTGCCAGCAGGATCACAGGGGGCAAGGCAGATACGCAGTATTTT.

This chain joins TRBV6-1 and TRBJ1-5; TRBD1 matches at 7 bases. J gave up 7 bases and V 1 base, and 10 bases lay outside the gene matches. The V gene's germline CDR1 is MNHNS and CDR2 SASEGT. The CDR3 length is 16 residues. The CDR3 DNA follows: TGTGCCAGCAGTGAAGAAGGACAGGTTCGGGGGCAGCCCCAGCATTTT. Protein: CASSEEGQVRGQPQHF.

The chain carries TRBV5-1 and TRBJ2-1, with D tentatively TRBD1 (6 bases). This CDR3 has 14 residues. Germline CDR1 SGHRS, CDR2 YFSETQ. V dropped 0 bases and J dropped 6 bases, with 10 bases sitting between them. CDR3 DNA: TGCGCCAGCAGCTTGGCAGGCAGGGGCAATGAGCAGTTCTTC. This encodes CASSLAGRGNEQFF.

V usage is TRBV5-1 and J usage is TRBJ2-5; D is undetermined. Germline V gene data show CDR1 as SGHRS and CDR2 as YFSETQ. This CDR3 comprises 14 residues. V gave up 4 bases and J gave up 2 bases, with 12 bases separating them. The CDR3 spells CASSPTIPQETQYF. The CDR3 nucleotides read TGCGCCAGCAGCCCCACGATTCCACAAGAGACCCAGTACTTC.

This clone appeared a single time. The chain joins TRBV28 to TRBJ2-1, with unresolved D. Trimming cost V 3 bases and J 6 bases, with 9 bases left between them. There are 13 residues in the CDR3. In germline, CDR1 is MDHEN, CDR2 SYDVKM. CDR3 sequence reads: CASSFPVPNEQFF. The CDR3 DNA reads TGTGCCAGCAGTTTCCCGGTCCCCAATGAGCAGTTCTTC.

The gene calls are TRBV10-3 and TRBJ1-1; no reliable D call. CDR1 ENHRY and CDR2 SYGVKD come from the germline V gene. Trimming took off 2 bases at V and 11 bases at J, with 15 bases between the two ends. The CDR3 runs to 13 residues. CDR3 bases: TGTGCCATCAGTGAGATTTCGAGAGATAGGGCTTTCTTT. Residues: CAISEISRDRAFF.

This chain connects TRBV7-9 to TRBJ2-2; D gene ambiguous. The CDR3 consists of 12 residues. Germline CDR1 and CDR2: SEHNR and FQNEAQ (reference sequence). V lost 8 bases and J 4 bases, leaving 8 bases between the germline ends. The CDR3 spells CASFESTGELFF. Here the CDR3 DNA reads TGTGCCAGCTTCGAGAGCACCGGGGAGCTGTTTTTT.